Sequencing of this TCR beta chain was carried out in a study of blood T cell repertoires in COVID-19. Germline V gene sequence: CDR1 LNHDA, CDR2 SQIVND (reference sequence). The CDR3 sequence is 14 residues long. Trimming removed 4 bases from V and 2 bases from J, with 8 bases in between. Assay used: immunoSEQ multiplex PCR; TCRdb lists only in-frame clones, some missing. The sample has 300,000 to 350,000 clones; 85% to 90% are singletons. The rearrangement links TRBV19 to TRBJ2-2; D is possibly TRBD1 (6 bases). Material for sequencing was peripheral blood. The TCR originated in a woman under 40 with COVID-19, enrolled during active disease. CDR3 DNA sequence: TGTGCCAGTAGTAAGGACAGAAACACCGGGGAGCTGTTTTTT. It encodes CASSKDRNTGELFF. Based on the CDR3 plus reference TRBV19 and TRBJ2-2, the full variable domain is DGGITQSPKYLFRKEGQNVTLSCEQNLNHDAMYWYRQDPGQGLRLIYYSQIVNDFQKGDIAEGYSVSREKKESFPLTVTSAQKNPTAFYLCASSKDRNTGELFFGEGSRLTVL.